The 23 T cell receptor beta chains reported below all come from one sample, sequenced in a study of CD8+ T cells in alopecia areata. Once RNA had been extracted, it was reverse transcribed into cDNA to act as the sequencing template. Clones were read by immunoSEQ multiplex PCR, and TCRdb kept only the in-frame ones, dropping some. The sample includes some 190,000 clones, 66% of them seen just once. As to treatment: oral pan-JAK inhibitor, 5-10 mg twice daily. This material consisted of CD4+ T cells sorted from blood, taken between weeks 43 and 45, from a patient treated with tofacitinib. The receptors come from a human donor with alopecia areata.

This clone was counted between two and nine times. This chain uses TRBV29-1 with TRBJ1-1; 9 nucleotides match TRBD1. CDR1 is SQVTM, CDR2 ANQGSEA, per germline. There are 15 residues in the CDR3. The ends lost 4 bases at V and 6 bases at J; junction bases unmatched: 12. CDR3 in amino acids: CSVGGQGKMWSEAFF. In nucleotides, the CDR3 is TGCAGCGTTGGGGGACAGGGTAAGATGTGGTCTGAAGCTTTCTTT. The variable domain in full, completed from reference TRBV29-1 and TRBJ1-1, reads SAVISQKPSRDICQRGTSLTIQCQVDSQVTMMFWYRQQPGQSLTLIATANQGSEATYESGFVIDKFPISRPNLTFSTLTVSNMSPEDSSIYLCSVGGQGKMWSEAFFGQGTRLTVV.

Points on this clone: The junction differs from germline at one of its ends, possibly a read error. The V call is TRBV29-1, the J call TRBJ2-6, with D possibly matching TRBD2 (6 bases). Germline CDR1 and CDR2: SQVTM and ANQGSEA. This CDR3 has 16 amino acids. In nucleotides, the CDR3 is TGCAGCGTTGGTACGTCAGGAGGGGCTGGAGCCAACGTCCTGACTTTC. Translated: CSVGTSGGAGANVLTF. The full variable domain, completed using reference TRBV29-1 and TRBJ2-6, is SAVISQKPSRDICQRGTSLTIQCQVDSQVTMMFWYRQQPGQSLTLIATANQGSEATYESGFVIDKFPISRPNLTFSTLTVSNMSPEDSSIYLCSVGTSGGAGANVLTFGAGSRLTVL.

The V and J genes are TRBV7-2 and TRBJ1-5; no firm D call. The length of the CDR3 is 16 residues. In germline, CDR1 is SGHTA, CDR2 FQGNSA. V lost 5 bases to trimming and J lost 4 bases, with 18 bases between them. CDR3 sequence: CASSPRRGDMNQPQHF. For the CDR3, the DNA is TGTGCCAGCAGCCCCCGGCGGGGAGATATGAATCAGCCCCAGCATTTT.

V is TRBV25-1 and J is TRBJ1-1; possibly TRBD1 for D (6 bases). The germline V gene has CDR1 MGHDK and CDR2 SYGVNS. The CDR3 has 14 amino acids. V shed 1 base and J shed 4 bases, with 10 bases lying between them. The CDR3 nucleotides are TGTGCCAGCAGTGAATGGCAGGGGTTCACTGAAGCTTTCTTT. As protein: CASSEWQGFTEAFF.

V and J are TRBV19 and TRBJ2-5, with TRBD1 as a possible D gene (5 bases). The V end lost 6 bases, the J end lost 5 bases, and 10 bases lay between the germline ends. Germline V gene data show CDR1 as LNHDA and CDR2 as SQIVND (reference sequence). CDR3 length: 12 residues. DNA of the CDR3: TGTGCCAGTAGAGGGGCGGAGGAGACCCAGTACTTC. It codes for CASRGAEETQYF.

V gene TRBV4-3 combines with J gene TRBJ1-5, with a tentative D call TRBD1 (6 bases). Trimming left V 0 bases short and J 2 bases short, with 8 bases between. CDR3 length equals 15 residues. Germline V gives CDR1 LGHNA, CDR2 YSLEER. The CDR3 loop is CASSQEGGGNQPQHF. The DNA for the CDR3 is TGCGCCAGCAGCCAAGAAGGGGGTGGCAATCAGCCCCAGCATTTT.

This clone was detected a few times. J is TRBJ1-1 and V is TRBV6-1; the D is unclear. The V gene lost 6 bases and the J gene lost 7 bases, with 12 bases spanning the gap. The CDR3 length is 12 residues. In germline, CDR1 is MNHNS, CDR2 SASEGT. CDR3 nucleotides: TGTGCCAGCAGCCTTGGCGCCCTTGAAGCTTTCTTT. It encodes CASSLGALEAFF.

Worth noting for this clone: Other DNA sequences in this sample translate to the same CDR3. The rearrangement joins TRBV29-1 to TRBJ1-5, with TRBD1 matching 9 bases. The CDR3 sequence is 13 residues long. Trimming cost V 6 bases and J 1 base; bases outside gene matches: 1. Per the germline V gene, CDR1 is SQVTM and CDR2 is ANQGSEA. CDR3 loop: CSVGTGSNQPQHF. The DNA for the CDR3 is TGCAGCGTAGGGACAGGGAGCAATCAGCCCCAGCATTTT.

The V gene is TRBV18, the J gene TRBJ1-2, with D possibly TRBD1 on 5 matching bases. V shed 3 bases and J shed 3 bases, with 8 bases lying between them. The length of the CDR3 is 13 residues. Germline V gene data show CDR1 as KGHSH and CDR2 as LQKENI. The CDR3 here is CASSPWDYYGYTF. CDR3 coding DNA: TGTGCCAGCTCACCGTGGGACTACTATGGCTACACCTTC.

This clone was observed a few times. The chain combines TRBV25-1 with TRBJ1-5, with TRBD1 matching over 9 bases. The CDR3 is 16 amino acids. Germline V lookup: CDR1 MGHDK, CDR2 SYGVNS. Trimming cost V 4 bases and J 12 bases; bases outside gene matches: 16. The CDR3 DNA is TGTGCCAGCAGTGGACACGGACAGGGGTTCGGCCAGGGCCAGCATTTT. It specifies CASSGHGQGFGQGQHF.

The chain couples TRBV5-1 to TRBJ1-1; the D is unclear. Germline values: CDR1 SGHRS, CDR2 YFSETQ. This CDR3 is built from 13 residues. Trimming shortened V by 1 base and J by 1 base, and 5 bases separated the two germline ends. The DNA for the CDR3 is TGCGCCAGCAGCTTGCCGCAGAACACTGAAGCTTTCTTT. As protein: CASSLPQNTEAFF.

This clone showed up just a few times. This chain links TRBV19 with TRBJ1-6, with 12 bases matching TRBD1. The CDR3 covers 18 residues. Trimming cost V 11 bases and J 5 bases; bases outside gene matches: 16. Germline V gives CDR1 LNHDA, CDR2 SQIVND (reference sequence). This CDR3 is CAGPSGTGGIGDNSPLHF. The DNA of the CDR3 is TGTGCCGGACCATCCGGGACAGGGGGCATAGGGGATAATTCACCCCTCCACTTT.

A few counts support this clone. The gene calls are TRBV2 and TRBJ2-2; perhaps TRBD1 as D (6 bases). CDR3 length equals 17 residues. In germline, CDR1 is SNHLY, CDR2 FYNNEI. V gave up 4 bases and J gave up 0 bases, with 15 bases separating them. CDR3 amino acids: CASSVFLWTANTGELFF. The CDR3 DNA reads as TGTGCCAGCAGTGTATTTCTCTGGACAGCGAACACCGGGGAGCTGTTTTTT.

The gene calls are TRBV18 and TRBJ2-3; no reliable D call. CDR1 KGHSH and CDR2 LQKENI come from the germline V gene. The V end lost 2 bases, the J end lost 4 bases, and 7 bases lay between the germline ends. This CDR3 region has 13 residues. CDR3 sequence reads: CASSPIVADTQYF. DNA of the CDR3: TGTGCCAGCTCACCAATCGTGGCAGATACGCAGTATTTT.

The chain couples TRBV14 to TRBJ1-1; 7 nucleotides align to TRBD1. J was trimmed by 0 bases and V by 2 bases; bases with no gene match: 3. This CDR3 contains 15 residues. The germline V gene has CDR1 SGHDN and CDR2 FVKESK. Written as DNA, the CDR3 is TGTGCCAGCAGCCAATATACAGGGGTGAACACTGAAGCTTTCTTT. The encoded protein is CASSQYTGVNTEAFF.

The genes are TRBV2 and TRBJ2-3; no clear D gene. V was shortened by 6 bases and J by 2 bases, with 6 bases between the two germline ends. The CDR3 runs to 12 residues. CDR1 and CDR2 from the germline V gene are SNHLY and FYNNEI. In nucleotides, the CDR3 is TGTGCCAGCAGGCGGCTCACAGATACGCAGTATTTT. It yields the protein CASRRLTDTQYF.

This clone was counted a single time. The chain uses TRBV4-3 and TRBJ2-5; TRBD2 matches at 13 bases. The CDR3 contains 15 residues. V shed 4 bases, J shed 5 bases, and the junction held 4 bases outside the gene matches. Germline V lookup: CDR1 LGHNA, CDR2 YSLEER. In nucleotides, the CDR3 is TGCGCCAGCAGCCCGGGACTAGCGGGGCGGGAGACCCAGTACTTC. Translating gives CASSPGLAGRETQYF.

This clone was counted between two and nine times. The chain recombines TRBV7-3 with TRBJ2-1; 9 nucleotides agree with TRBD2. The junction had 12 bases not matched to a gene; V was cut back by 1 base and J by 5 bases. CDR3 length: 18 residues. CDR1 is SGHTA, CDR2 FQGTGA, per germline. The CDR3 sequence: CASSLRHPLAGTDNEQFF. CDR3 DNA sequence: TGTGCCAGCAGCTTAAGGCACCCTCTAGCGGGGACCGACAATGAGCAGTTCTTC.

This clone was detected only a few times. V is TRBV11-3 and J is TRBJ2-1; TRBD1 might be the D (5 bases). This CDR3 spans 17 amino acids. Trimming took 3 bases from V and 6 from J, leaving 21 bases between them. Per the germline V gene, CDR1 is SGHNT and CDR2 is YENEEA. CDR3 loop: CASSFFPGYTQSNEQFF. As DNA, the CDR3 is TGTGCCAGCAGCTTCTTCCCAGGGTACACTCAGTCCAATGAGCAGTTCTTC.

The chain is built from TRBV29-1 and TRBJ2-7; either TRBD1 or TRBD2 may fit D (5 bases each). Trimming pared 5 bases from V and 2 bases from J, leaving 13 bases between. The CDR3 loop spans 13 amino acids. Germline V CDR1 and CDR2: SQVTM, ANQGSEA. CDR3 sequence: CSVIRDRPYEQYF. In DNA, the CDR3 is TGCAGCGTTATCCGGGACCGACCCTACGAGCAGTACTTC.

DNA of the CDR3: TGCAGCGTCGCAAGGGGGGCTGGCTTTAATGAAAAACTGTTTTTT. Translating gives CSVARGAGFNEKLFF. V gene TRBV29-1 combines with J gene TRBJ1-4; D may be TRBD1 (6 bases). V was shortened by 6 bases and J by 4 bases, with 18 bases between the two germline ends. Per germline, CDR1 SQVTM and CDR2 ANQGSEA. The CDR3 extends over 15 amino acids.

The CDR3 DNA reads TGTGCCTGGAGTGTACGAGGGGGGACTGAAGCTTTCTTT. Translated: CAWSVRGGTEAFF. The J gene is TRBJ1-1, the V gene TRBV30, with a possible D match to TRBD1 (6 bases). Per the germline V gene, CDR1 is GTSNPN and CDR2 is SVGIG (reference sequence). Trimming shortened V by 0 bases and J by 5 bases, and 10 bases separated the two germline ends. The CDR3 contains 13 residues.

This clone was counted a few times. This chain connects TRBV7-9 to TRBJ1-2; possibly TRBD1 for D (6 bases). V was cut by 4 bases and J by 4 bases, with 16 bases left in between. The CDR3 spans 15 residues. Germline CDR1 and CDR2: SEHNR and FQNEAQ (reference sequence). As DNA, the CDR3 is TGTGCCAGCAGCTCCTCCGGACAGAGCCTCTATGGCTACACCTTC. It codes for CASSSSGQSLYGYTF.